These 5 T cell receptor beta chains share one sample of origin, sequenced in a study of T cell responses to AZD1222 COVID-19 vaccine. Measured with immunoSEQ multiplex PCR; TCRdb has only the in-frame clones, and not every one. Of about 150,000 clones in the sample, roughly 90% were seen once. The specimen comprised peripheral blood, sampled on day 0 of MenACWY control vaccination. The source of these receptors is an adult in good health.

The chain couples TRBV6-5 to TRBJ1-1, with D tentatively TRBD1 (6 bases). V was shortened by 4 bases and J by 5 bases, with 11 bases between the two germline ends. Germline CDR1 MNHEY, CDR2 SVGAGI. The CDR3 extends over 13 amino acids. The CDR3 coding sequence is TGTGCCAGCAGTTCCTACAGGGATACTGAAGCTTTCTTT. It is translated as CASSSYRDTEAFF.

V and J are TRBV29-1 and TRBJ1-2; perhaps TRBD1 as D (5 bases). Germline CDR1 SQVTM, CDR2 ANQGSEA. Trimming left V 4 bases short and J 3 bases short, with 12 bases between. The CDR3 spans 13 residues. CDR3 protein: CSVGGGGDYGYTF. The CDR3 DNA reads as TGCAGCGTTGGGGGGGGAGGAGACTATGGCTACACCTTC. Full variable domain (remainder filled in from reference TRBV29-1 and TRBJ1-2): SAVISQKPSRDICQRGTSLTIQCQVDSQVTMMFWYRQQPGQSLTLIATANQGSEATYESGFVIDKFPISRPNLTFSTLTVSNMSPEDSSIYLCSVGGGGDYGYTFGSGTRLTVV.

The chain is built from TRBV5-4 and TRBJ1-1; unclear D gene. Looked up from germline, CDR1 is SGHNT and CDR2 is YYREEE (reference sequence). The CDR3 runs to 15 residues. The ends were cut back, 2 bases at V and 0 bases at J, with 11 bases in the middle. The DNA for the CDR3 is TGTGCCAGCAGCTTCGGGAGCCCTATGAACACTGAAGCTTTCTTT. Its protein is CASSFGSPMNTEAFF.

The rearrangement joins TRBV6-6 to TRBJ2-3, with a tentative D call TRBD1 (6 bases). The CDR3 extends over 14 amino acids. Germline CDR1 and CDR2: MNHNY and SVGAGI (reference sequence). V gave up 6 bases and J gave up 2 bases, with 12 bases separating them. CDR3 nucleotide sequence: TGTGCCAGCAGCCCCGGACAGTTCACAGATACGCAGTATTTT. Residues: CASSPGQFTDTQYF.

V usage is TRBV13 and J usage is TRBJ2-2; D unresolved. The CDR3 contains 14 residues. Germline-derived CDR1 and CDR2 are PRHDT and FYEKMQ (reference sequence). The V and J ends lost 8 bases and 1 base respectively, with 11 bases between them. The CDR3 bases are TGTGCCAGCGGCCCATTGGGGAACACCGGGGAGCTGTTTTTT. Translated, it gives CASGPLGNTGELFF.